The table lists the clone carrying this TCR beta chain with a few counts. A second roughly 6 to 12 cycle PCR used barcoded and J-beta primers. TCRdb re-called the 5' RACE reads through MiXCR, storing one row per CDR3 protein. Among more than 1,000,000 distinct CDR3 sequences, around 27% were seen once, and the ten largest hold 0.65% to 0.75%. This entry belongs to a study of blood T cells in healthy people across ages. The people who gave samples were healthy Caucasians from Russia, aged roughly 6 to 100. Each donor's blood draw was approximately 10 milliliters of peripheral blood. These data also featured in a second study, about T cells of mothers and their children. That paper adds: There were over 9.5 million TCR beta CDR3 reads from each mother and approximately 3 million from each child. Related pairs of mothers and children showed slightly higher, non-significant overlap versus unrelated pairs.

This clonotype was sampled from a girl aged 2-10 years in good health. Sequences were obtained from blood.

This CDR3 reads CASRRQPGTGSLNEQFF. Here the CDR3 DNA reads TGTGCCAGCAGACGTCAACCCGGGACAGGGTCTTTGAATGAGCAGTTCTTC. This chain links TRBV12-3 or TRBV12-4 with TRBJ2-5, with 9 bases that match TRBD1. The DNA end is more similar to TRBJ2-1, so the J call may be wrong. The length of the CDR3 is 17 residues.